Given below is one TCR beta chain in context. Its antigen is undetermined. TCRdb used MiXCR to reprocess the reads, holding one entry per CDR3 protein. The sample comprises some 920,000 distinct CDR3 sequences, around 29% of which are singletons, and about an eighth rests with the top ten. This record comes from a study of T cell repertoires in cytomegalovirus infection. In the study overall: From public TCR beta signatures came an indication of both CMV infection and matching HLA type. Study observations and caveats: Carriers of CMV plus the relevant HLA were identified by cumulative public TCR beta family frequency. Within the response measured ex vivo, HLA-C-restricted CMV-specific TCR beta clonotypes were dominant.

Between the trimmed V and J ends, which lost 0 bases and 14 bases, there was a span of 14 bases. The CDR3 contains 13 residues. Germline V gene sequence: CDR1 MGHRA, CDR2 YSYEKL. The sequence came from a human donor in good health (CMV status not recorded). Some clones in this sample may be carry-over from other donors' samples. The V gene is TRBV4-1, the J gene TRBJ2-1; the D is unclear. Here the sequenced sample was cultured CD8+ T cells from PBMCs, taken from culture after CMV antigen stimulation. The CDR3 nucleotides read TGCGCCAGCAGCCAAGAGCCGGGCCCCCCGGAGTTCTTC. This codes for CASSQEPGPPEFF.